The clone carrying this TCR beta chain was seen more than once but under ten times. The data stem from a study of cytotoxic CD8 clonotypes in ibrutinib-treated CLL. From germline, CDR1 is MGHRA and CDR2 YSYEKL. Trimming cost V 5 bases and J 2 bases; bases outside gene matches: 4. This CDR3 spans 15 amino acids. Depth targeted 1 in 200,000 to 1 in 1 million T cells, averaging roughly 9.3x coverage per clonotype. Repertoires were generated with immunoSEQ multiplex PCR, while TCRdb's copy carries only in-frame clones and drops some. The data contain roughly 58,000 clones, roughly 50% of them singletons. The rearrangement uses TRBV4-1 and TRBJ1-3; 9 bases map to TRBD1. Sample: PBMCs, taken at disease progression, from a patient treated with ibrutinib. The TCR was taken from a human donor with chronic lymphocytic leukemia. The CDR3 region is CASSTRDRAGNTIYF. The CDR3 DNA reads as TGCGCCAGCAGCACCCGGGACAGGGCTGGAAACACCATATATTTT.